What follows describes a single TCR beta chain. Its antigen is currently unknown. V was shortened by 0 bases and J by 3 bases, with 8 bases between the two germline ends. Germline CDR1 reads LGHNA; CDR2 reads YSLEER. The CDR3 is made up of 14 amino acids. The data derive from a study of beta chain features in type 1 diabetes. Expressed TCRB transcripts got sequenced, as all isolated RNA was reverse transcribed. Sequencing used immunoSEQ multiplex PCR; TCRdb keeps in-frame clones, though not all of them. Counted here are 500,000 to 650,000 clones, around 12% occurring once; the ten biggest clones make up 0.095% to 0.15%. Findings and limits, study-wide: Across all four CD4+ subsets, people with type 1 diabetes showed modestly shorter TCRB CDR3s.

Sorting based on CD45RO/CCR7/CD25/CD127/CD95/CD27 separated CD4+ naive, central memory, regulatory and stem cell-like memory cells. The chain combines TRBV4-3 with TRBJ1-1, with D unclear. Sequencing was done on a sample of naive CD4+ T cells from blood. This clonotype was obtained from a man aged 30 to 39 with type 1 diabetes. This CDR3 reads CASSQEPGYTEAFF. CDR3 DNA: TGCGCCAGCAGCCAAGAACCCGGGTACACTGAAGCTTTCTTT.